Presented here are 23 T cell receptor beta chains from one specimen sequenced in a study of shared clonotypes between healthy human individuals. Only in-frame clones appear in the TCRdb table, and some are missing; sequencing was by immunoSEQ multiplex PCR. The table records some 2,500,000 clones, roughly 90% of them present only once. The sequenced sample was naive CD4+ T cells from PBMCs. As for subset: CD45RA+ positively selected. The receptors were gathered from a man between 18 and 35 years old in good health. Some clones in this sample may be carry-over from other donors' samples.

CDR3 in amino acids: CASSLVKGVNTEAFF. The DNA for the CDR3 is TGTGCCAGCAGCTTAGTCAAGGGAGTGAACACTGAAGCTTTCTTT. The rearrangement links TRBV11-2 to TRBJ1-1; no firm D call. This CDR3 comprises 15 residues. The V end lost 1 base, the J end lost 0 bases, and 9 bases lay between the germline ends. Germline CDR1 reads SGHAT; CDR2 reads FQNNGV.

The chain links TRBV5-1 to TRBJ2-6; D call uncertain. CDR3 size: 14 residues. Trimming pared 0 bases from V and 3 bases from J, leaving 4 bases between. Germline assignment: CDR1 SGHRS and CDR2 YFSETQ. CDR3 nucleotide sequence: TGCGCCAGCAGCTTGGGGATTGGGGCCAACGTCCTGACTTTC. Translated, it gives CASSLGIGANVLTF.

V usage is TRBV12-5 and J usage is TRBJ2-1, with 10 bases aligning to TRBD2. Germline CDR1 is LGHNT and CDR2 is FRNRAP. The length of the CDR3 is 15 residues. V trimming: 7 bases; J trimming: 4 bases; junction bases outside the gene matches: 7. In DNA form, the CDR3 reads TGTGCTAGTGCCCTAGCGGGAGCGCAATACAATGAGCAGTTCTTC. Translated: CASALAGAQYNEQFF.

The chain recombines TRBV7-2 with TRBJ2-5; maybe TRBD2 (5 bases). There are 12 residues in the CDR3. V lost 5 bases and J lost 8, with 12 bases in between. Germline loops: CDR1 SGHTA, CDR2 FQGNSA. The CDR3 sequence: CASSPGVQTQYF. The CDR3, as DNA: TGTGCCAGCAGCCCCGGGGTGCAAACCCAGTACTTC.

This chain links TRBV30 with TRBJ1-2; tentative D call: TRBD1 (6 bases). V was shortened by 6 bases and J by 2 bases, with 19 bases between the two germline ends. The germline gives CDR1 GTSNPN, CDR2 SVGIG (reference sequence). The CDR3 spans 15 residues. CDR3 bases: TGTGCCTGCCAAGGGGGGCAGTCCCCGAACTATGGCTACACCTTC. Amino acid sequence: CACQGGQSPNYGYTF.

DNA of the CDR3: TGTGCCAGCAGCGTAGTCCCTGACACAGATACGCAGTATTTT. Translated, it gives CASSVVPDTDTQYF. The gene calls are TRBV9 and TRBJ2-3; D is uncertain. Germline-derived CDR1 and CDR2 are SGDLS and YYNGEE. The CDR3 is 14 residues long. V was pared by 0 bases and J by 2 bases, with 7 bases between.

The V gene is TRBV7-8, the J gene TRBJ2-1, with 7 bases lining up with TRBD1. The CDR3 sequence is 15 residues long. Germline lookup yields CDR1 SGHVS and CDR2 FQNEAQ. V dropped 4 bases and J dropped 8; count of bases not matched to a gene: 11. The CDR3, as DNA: TGTGCCAGCAGCTCTAGGGCGACAGGGATGGATGAGCAGTTCTTC. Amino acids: CASSSRATGMDEQFF.

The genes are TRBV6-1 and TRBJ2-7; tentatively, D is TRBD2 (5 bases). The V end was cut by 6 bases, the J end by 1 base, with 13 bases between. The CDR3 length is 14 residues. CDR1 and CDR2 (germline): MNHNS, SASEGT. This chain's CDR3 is CASRKGRNSYEQYF. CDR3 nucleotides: TGTGCCAGCAGAAAAGGGAGAAATTCCTACGAGCAGTACTTC.

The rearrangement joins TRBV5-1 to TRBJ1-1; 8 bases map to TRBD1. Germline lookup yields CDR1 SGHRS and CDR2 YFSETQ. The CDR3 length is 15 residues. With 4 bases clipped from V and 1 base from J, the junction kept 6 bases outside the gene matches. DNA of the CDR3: TGCGCCAGCAGCCCACTCGGGACAGGGAACACTGAAGCTTTCTTT. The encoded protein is CASSPLGTGNTEAFF.

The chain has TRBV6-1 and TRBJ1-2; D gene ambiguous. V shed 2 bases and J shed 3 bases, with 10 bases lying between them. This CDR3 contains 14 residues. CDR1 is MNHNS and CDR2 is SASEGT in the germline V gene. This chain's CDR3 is CASSELGKYYGYTF. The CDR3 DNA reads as TGTGCCAGCAGTGAATTGGGCAAGTACTATGGCTACACCTTC.

CDR3 DNA sequence: TGCGCCAGCGGTACGACAGGGAGGGAAAAACTGTTTTTT. Protein: CASGTTGREKLFF. The rearrangement uses TRBV5-1 and TRBJ1-4; 7 nucleotides match TRBD1. CDR1 and CDR2 (germline): SGHRS, YFSETQ. V lost 7 bases, J lost 8 bases, and 8 bases stayed unmatched. This CDR3 has 13 residues.

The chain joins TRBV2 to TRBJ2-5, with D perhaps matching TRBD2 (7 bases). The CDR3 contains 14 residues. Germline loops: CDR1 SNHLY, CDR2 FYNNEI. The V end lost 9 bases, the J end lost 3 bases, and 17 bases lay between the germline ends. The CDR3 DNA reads TGTGCCAGGGGAGGGCAGGGGCCTAAAGAGACCCAGTACTTC. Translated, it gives CARGGQGPKETQYF.

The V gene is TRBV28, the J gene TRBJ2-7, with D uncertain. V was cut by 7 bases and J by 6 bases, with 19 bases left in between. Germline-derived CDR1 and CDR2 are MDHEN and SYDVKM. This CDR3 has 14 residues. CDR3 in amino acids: CASISRTANREQYF. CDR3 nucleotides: TGTGCCAGCATCTCGAGGACGGCCAATCGCGAGCAGTACTTC.

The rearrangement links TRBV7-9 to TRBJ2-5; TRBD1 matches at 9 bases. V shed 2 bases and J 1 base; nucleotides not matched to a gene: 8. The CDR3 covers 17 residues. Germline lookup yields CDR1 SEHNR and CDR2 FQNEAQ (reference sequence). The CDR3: CASSLPRGTGSQETQYF. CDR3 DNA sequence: TGTGCCAGCAGCTTACCTCGCGGGACAGGGTCCCAAGAGACCCAGTACTTC.

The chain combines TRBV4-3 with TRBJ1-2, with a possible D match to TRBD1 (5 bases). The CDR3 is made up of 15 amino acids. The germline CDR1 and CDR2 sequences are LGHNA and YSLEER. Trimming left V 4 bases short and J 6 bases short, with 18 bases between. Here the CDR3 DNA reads TGCGCCAGCAGCCGTACCGGGACGGAAAGAAATGGCTACACCTTC. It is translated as CASSRTGTERNGYTF.

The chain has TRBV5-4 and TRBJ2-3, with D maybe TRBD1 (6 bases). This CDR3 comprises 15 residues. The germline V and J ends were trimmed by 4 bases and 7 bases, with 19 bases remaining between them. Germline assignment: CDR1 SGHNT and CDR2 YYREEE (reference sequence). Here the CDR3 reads CASSHPGTQGNTQYF. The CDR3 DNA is TGTGCCAGCAGCCACCCCGGCACGCAGGGGAATACGCAGTATTTT.

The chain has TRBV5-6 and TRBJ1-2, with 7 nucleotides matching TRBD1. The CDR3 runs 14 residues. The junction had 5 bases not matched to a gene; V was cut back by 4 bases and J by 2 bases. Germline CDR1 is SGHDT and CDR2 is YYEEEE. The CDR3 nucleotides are TGTGCCAGCAGCATAGGACAGGACAACTATGGCTACACCTTC. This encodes CASSIGQDNYGYTF.

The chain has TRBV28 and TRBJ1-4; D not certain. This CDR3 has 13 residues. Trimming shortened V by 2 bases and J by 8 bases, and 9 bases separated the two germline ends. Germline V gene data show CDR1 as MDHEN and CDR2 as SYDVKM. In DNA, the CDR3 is TGTGCCAGCAGTTTAGGGTGGTCGGAAAAACTGTTTTTT. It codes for CASSLGWSEKLFF.

CDR3 amino acids: CASSYFLPAYEQYF. CDR3 bases: TGTGCCAGCAGTTATTTCCTGCCAGCCTACGAGCAGTACTTC. The chain is built from TRBV6-7 and TRBJ2-7; D not resolved. Being an ORF, TRBV6-7 has a function that is uncertain. Trimming stripped 3 bases from V and 2 bases from J, with 11 bases between. The CDR3 has 14 amino acids.

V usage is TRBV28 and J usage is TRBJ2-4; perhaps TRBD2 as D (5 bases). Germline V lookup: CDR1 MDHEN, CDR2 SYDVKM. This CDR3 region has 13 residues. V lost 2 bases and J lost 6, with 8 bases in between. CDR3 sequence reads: CASSLRLANIQYF. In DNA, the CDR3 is TGTGCCAGCAGTTTACGGCTAGCAAACATTCAGTACTTC.

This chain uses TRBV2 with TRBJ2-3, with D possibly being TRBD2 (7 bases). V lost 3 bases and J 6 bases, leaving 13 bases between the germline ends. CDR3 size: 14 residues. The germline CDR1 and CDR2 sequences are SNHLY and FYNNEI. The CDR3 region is CASSDRAGADTQYF. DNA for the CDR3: TGTGCCAGCAGTGACCGGGCGGGGGCGGATACGCAGTATTTT.

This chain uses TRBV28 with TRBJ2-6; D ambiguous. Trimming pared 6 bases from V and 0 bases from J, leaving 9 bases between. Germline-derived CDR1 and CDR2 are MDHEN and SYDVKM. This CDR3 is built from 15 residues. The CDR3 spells CASSGANSGANVLTF. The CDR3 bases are TGTGCCAGCAGCGGCGCTAACTCTGGGGCCAACGTCCTGACTTTC.

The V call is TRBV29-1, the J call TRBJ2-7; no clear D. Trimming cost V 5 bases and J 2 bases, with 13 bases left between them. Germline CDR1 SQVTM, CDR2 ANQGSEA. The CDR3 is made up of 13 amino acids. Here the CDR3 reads CSVLKPLTYEQYF. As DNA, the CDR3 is TGCAGCGTTTTGAAGCCTTTAACCTACGAGCAGTACTTC.